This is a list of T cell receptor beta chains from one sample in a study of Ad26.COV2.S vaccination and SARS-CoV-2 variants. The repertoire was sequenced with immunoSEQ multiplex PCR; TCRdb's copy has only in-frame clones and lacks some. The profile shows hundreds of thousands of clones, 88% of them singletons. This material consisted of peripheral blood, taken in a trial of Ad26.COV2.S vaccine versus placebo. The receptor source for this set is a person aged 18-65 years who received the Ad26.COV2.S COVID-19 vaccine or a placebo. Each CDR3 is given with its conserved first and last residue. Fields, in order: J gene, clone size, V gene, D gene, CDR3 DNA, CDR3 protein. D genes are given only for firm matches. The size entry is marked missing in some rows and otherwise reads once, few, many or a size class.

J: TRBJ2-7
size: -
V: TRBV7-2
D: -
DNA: TGTGCCAGCAGCTTAGCCCAAGGCCGGAGGGTTAACTACGAGCAGTACTTC
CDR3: CASSLAQGRRVNYEQYF

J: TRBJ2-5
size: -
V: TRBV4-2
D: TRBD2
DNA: TGTGCCAGCAGCCAAGAAGCCGTAGCGGGGGGAGAGACCCAGTACTTC
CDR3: CASSQEAVAGGETQYF

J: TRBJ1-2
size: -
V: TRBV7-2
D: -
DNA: TGTGCCAGCAGCTTGACGACAGTCCCTTATGGCTACACCTTC
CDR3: CASSLTTVPYGYTF

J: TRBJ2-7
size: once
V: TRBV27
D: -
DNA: TGTGCCAGCAGTTCAGGGACCCATGCCTCCGAGCAGTACTTC
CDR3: CASSSGTHASEQYF

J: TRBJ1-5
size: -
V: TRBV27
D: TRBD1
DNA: TGTGCCAGCAGCCGACAGGGACGCAATCAGCCCCAGCATTTT
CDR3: CASSRQGRNQPQHF

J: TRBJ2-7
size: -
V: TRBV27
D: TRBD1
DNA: TGTGCCAGCAGACGTGGGACAGGGTACGAGCAGTACTTC
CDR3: CASRRGTGYEQYF

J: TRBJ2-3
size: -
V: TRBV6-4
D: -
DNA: TGTGCCAGCAGGATCACAGATACGCAGTATTTT
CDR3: CASRITDTQYF

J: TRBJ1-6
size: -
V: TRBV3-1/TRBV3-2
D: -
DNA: TGTGCCAGCAGCCAAGATTCGGGCAGAACTTCACCCCTCCACTTT
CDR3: CASSQDSGRTSPLHF

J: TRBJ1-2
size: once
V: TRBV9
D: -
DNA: TGTGCCAGCAGCGTAGCTGAGCGGGGCTTAGGTGGCTACACCTTC
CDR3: CASSVAERGLGGYTF

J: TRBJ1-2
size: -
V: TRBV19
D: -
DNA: TGTGCCAGTAGTAATCCGTCGAGTAAGAATACCTTC
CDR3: CASSNPSSKNTF

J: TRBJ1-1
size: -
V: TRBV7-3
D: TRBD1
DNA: TGTGCCAGCAGCTTAAGTTCGTCGAGACAGGGCACCTATTTCTTT
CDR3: CASSLSSSRQGTYFF

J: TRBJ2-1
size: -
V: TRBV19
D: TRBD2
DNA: TGTGCCAGTAGTACGGGACTAGCGGGGTACAATGAGCAGTTCTTC
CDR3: CASSTGLAGYNEQFF

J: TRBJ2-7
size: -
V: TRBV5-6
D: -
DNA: TGTGCCAGCAGCTCCCGGACTGGAATAACCTACGAGCAGTACTTC
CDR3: CASSSRTGITYEQYF

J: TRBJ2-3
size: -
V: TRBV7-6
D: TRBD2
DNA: TGTGCCAGCAGCCTCTGGGGGGGGAGCACAGATACGCAGTATTTT
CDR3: CASSLWGGSTDTQYF

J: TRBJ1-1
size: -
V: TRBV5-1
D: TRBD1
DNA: TGCGCCAGCAGCGATCGACAGGGGTTGAACACTGAAGCTTTCTTT
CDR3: CASSDRQGLNTEAFF

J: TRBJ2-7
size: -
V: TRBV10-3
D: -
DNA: TGTGCCTACGGGACTTCTACCTACGAGCAGTACTTC
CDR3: CAYGTSTYEQYF

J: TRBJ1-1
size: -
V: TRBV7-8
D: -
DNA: TGTGCCAGCAGCTTCGACACTGAAGCTTTCTTT
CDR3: CASSFDTEAFF

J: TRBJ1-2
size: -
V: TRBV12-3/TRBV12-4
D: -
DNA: TGTGCCAGCAGTTTAGAGGGAACCGGCTACACCTTC
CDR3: CASSLEGTGYTF

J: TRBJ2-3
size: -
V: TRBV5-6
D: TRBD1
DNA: TGTGCCAGCAGCTCCGGGACAGGGTGGACAGATACGCAGTATTTT
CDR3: CASSSGTGWTDTQYF

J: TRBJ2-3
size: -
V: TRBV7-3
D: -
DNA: TGTGCCAGCAGCCGCACCTTTCCGGGACCGGGAAGTGGGCGGGCCACAGATACGCAGTATTTT
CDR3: CASSRTFPGPGSGRATDTQYF

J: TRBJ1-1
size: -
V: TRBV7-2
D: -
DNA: TGTGCCAGCAGCTTAGAGATACAGAACACTGAAGCTTTCTTT
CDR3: CASSLEIQNTEAFF

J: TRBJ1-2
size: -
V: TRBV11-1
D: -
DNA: TGTGCCAGCAGCTTGCTGTCCCTAGGCGGAGGCTACACCTTC
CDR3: CASSLLSLGGGYTF

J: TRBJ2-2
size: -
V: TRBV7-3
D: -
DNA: TGTGCCAGCAGCCCTACCCCCACAGTCACCGGGGAGCTGTTTTTT
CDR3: CASSPTPTVTGELFF

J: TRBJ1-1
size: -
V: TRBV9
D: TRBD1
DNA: TGTGCCAGCAGCACCGGACAGGAATACACTGAAGCTTTCTTT
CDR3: CASSTGQEYTEAFF

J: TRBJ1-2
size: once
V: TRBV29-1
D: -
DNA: TGCAGCGTTGGGGAACAGCGAAACTATGGCTACACCTTC
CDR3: CSVGEQRNYGYTF

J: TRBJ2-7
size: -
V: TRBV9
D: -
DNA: TGTGCCAGCAGCGAGAGGGTTGGGGCGGGGTCCCCCTACGAGCAGTACTTC
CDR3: CASSERVGAGSPYEQYF

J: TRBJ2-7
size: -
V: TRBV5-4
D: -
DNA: TGTGCCAGCAGCTTGGCCTCCAGGGGACGCCCCTACGAGCAGTACTTC
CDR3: CASSLASRGRPYEQYF

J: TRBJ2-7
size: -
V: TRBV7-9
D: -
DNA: TGTGCCAGCAGCTCCCAGGGGCTCTACGAGCAGTACTTC
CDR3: CASSSQGLYEQYF

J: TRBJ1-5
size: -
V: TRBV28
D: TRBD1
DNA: TGTGCCAGCAGTTTCTTCGGACAGGGGGCGGAAGATCAGCCCCAGCATTTT
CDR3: CASSFFGQGAEDQPQHF

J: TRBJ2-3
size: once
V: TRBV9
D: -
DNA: TGTGCCAGCGCCGCCGGGGATACGCAGTATTTT
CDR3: CASAAGDTQYF

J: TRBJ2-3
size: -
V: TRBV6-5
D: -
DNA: TGTGCCAGCAGAAAGGGATTCGCCGGAGATACGCAGTATTTT
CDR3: CASRKGFAGDTQYF

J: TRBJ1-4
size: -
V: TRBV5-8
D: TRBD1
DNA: TGTGCCAGCAGCAGACACAGGGGAGCGGTGGGGGAAAAACTGTTTTTT
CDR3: CASSRHRGAVGEKLFF

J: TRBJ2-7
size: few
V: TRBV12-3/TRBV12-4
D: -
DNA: TGTGCCAGCAGCCTCTCTGAGGGCTACGAGCAGTACTTC
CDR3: CASSLSEGYEQYF

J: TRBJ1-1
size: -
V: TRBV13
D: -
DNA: TGTGCCAGCAGCGGACAAAATATCGGGCCTGAAGCTTTCTTT
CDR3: CASSGQNIGPEAFF

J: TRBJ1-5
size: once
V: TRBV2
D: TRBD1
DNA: TGTGCCAGCAGTCCAGGGACAGCGATCACGCCCCAGCATTTT
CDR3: CASSPGTAITPQHF

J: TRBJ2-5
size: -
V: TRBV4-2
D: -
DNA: TGTGCCAGCAGCCAAGAGAGGGGACGGGAGACCCAGTACTTC
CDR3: CASSQERGRETQYF

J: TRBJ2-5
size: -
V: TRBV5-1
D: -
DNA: TGCGCCAGCAGCTTGATACAGGTGAGACCGTACCAAGAGACCCAGTACTTC
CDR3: CASSLIQVRPYQETQYF

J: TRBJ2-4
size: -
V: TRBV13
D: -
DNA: TGTGCCAGCAGCTCCCCCCTCTCGGTGGCGAAAAACATTCAGTACTTC
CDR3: CASSSPLSVAKNIQYF

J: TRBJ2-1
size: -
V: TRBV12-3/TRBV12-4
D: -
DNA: TGTGCCAGCAGGGGATCCTACAATGAGCAGTTCTTC
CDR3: CASRGSYNEQFF

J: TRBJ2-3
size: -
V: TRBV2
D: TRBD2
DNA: TGTGCCAGCAGCGGACTAGTCGGCGATACGCAGTATTTT
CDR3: CASSGLVGDTQYF

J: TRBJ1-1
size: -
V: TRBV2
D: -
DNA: TGTGCCAGCAGTGAAGCGACAGGAGGTAGGGGGGTCACTGAAGCTTTCTTT
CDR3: CASSEATGGRGVTEAFF

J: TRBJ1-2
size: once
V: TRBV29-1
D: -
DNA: TGCAGCGTTGACTGGGGGGGTACTGGCTACACCTTC
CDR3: CSVDWGGTGYTF

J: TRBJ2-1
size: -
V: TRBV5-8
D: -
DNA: TGTGCCAGCAGCTTCGTAGGTGGGCGGTTCTACAATGAGCAGTTCTTC
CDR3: CASSFVGGRFYNEQFF